This T cell receptor beta chain was captured in a study of cytomegalovirus exposure and HLA in healthy donors. V lost 0 bases, J lost 7 bases, and 12 bases lay in between. The germline CDR1 and CDR2 sequences are GTSNPN and SVGIG (reference sequence). This CDR3 is 13 amino acids long. Note on this clone: What it recognizes is unknown.

General study findings and limits: Some V segments, TRBV6-2 and TRBV6-3 among them, were indistinguishable and were therefore excluded. TCR beta V- and J-gene trimming was later associated with a missense DCLRE1C variant.

The PCR ran on 60 Vbeta and 13 Jbeta primers. The assay was immunoSEQ multiplex PCR, and TCRdb's table has in-frame clones only and misses some. The profile shows around 90,000 clones, about 80% of them singletons. The chain has TRBV30 and TRBJ1-2, with D unresolved. This receptor was identified in a male donor in good health and CMV-seropositive. Sample: PBMCs. For the CDR3, the DNA is TGTGCCTGGAGTGTACTAGAAGGGAGTGGCTACACCTTC. This translates into CAWSVLEGSGYTF. The full variable domain, in which reference TRBV30 and TRBJ1-2 provide the parts outside the CDR3, is SQTIHQWPATLVQPVGSPLSLECTVEGTSNPNLYWYRQAAGRGLQLLFYSVGIGQISSEVPQNLSASRPQDRQFILSSKKLLLSDSGFYLCAWSVLEGSGYTFGSGTRLTVV.